Below, 3 T cell receptor beta chains from the same sample are listed, as sequenced in a study of T-cell memory formation after mild COVID-19. TCRdb reanalysed the 5' RACE reads using MiXCR and keeps one entry per CDR3 protein. Among fewer than 350,000 distinct CDR3 sequences listed, about 16% were seen once. The sample taken for sequencing was PBMCs or a T cell subset sorted from them (not recorded which). Receptors were obtained from a man between 18 and 29 years old who had mild COVID-19 (a few samples of this study predate the infection). Cell type and time point are not known.

Concerning this clonotype: This may stem from a read error, because a much larger clone lies one nucleotide away. This chain uses TRBV15 with TRBJ1-1; no firm D call. V lost 5 bases and J 5 bases, leaving 6 bases between the germline ends. This CDR3 region has 11 residues. Germline values: CDR1 LNHNV, CDR2 YYDKDF (reference sequence). CDR3 bases: TGTGCCACCAGCCCCGGGACTGAAGCTTTCTTT. It specifies CATSPGTEAFF.

This clonotype was observed a few times. The chain recombines TRBV12-3 or TRBV12-4 with TRBJ1-4, with 7 bases aligning to TRBD1. This CDR3 spans 15 amino acids. With 6 bases clipped from V and 6 bases from J, the junction kept 10 bases outside the gene matches. The DNA for the CDR3 is TGTGCCAGCAGGTACGCCGGGACAGTCCATGAAAAACTGTTTTTT. Translation: CASRYAGTVHEKLFF.

The chain links TRBV20-1 to TRBJ2-7, with D tentatively TRBD1 (6 bases). CDR3 length: 13 residues. Germline V gene lookup returns CDR1 DFQATT and CDR2 SNEGSKA (reference sequence). Trimming took off 5 bases at V and 0 bases at J, with 11 bases between the two ends. The CDR3 region has the DNA TGCAGTGCTCTAGACAGGAGCTCCTACGAGCAGTACGTC. This translates into CSALDRSSYEQYV.